The 6 T cell receptor beta chains given below trace back to one sample, sequenced in a study of OX40 agonist ivuxolimab in advanced cancers. Generated by immunoSEQ multiplex PCR, the TCRdb table keeps only in-frame clones and is missing some. The sample contains about 76,000 clones, less than 90% of which appear only once. Sequenced here: CD4+ or CD8+ T cells sorted from blood, sampled in a trial of the OX40 agonist ivuxolimab. The receptors derive from an adult with an advanced solid tumor such as melanoma, head and neck, liver or kidney cancer.

The J gene is TRBJ1-4, the V gene TRBV5-6; D possibly corresponds to TRBD1 (5 bases). Looked up from germline, CDR1 is SGHDT and CDR2 is YYEEEE. The CDR3 loop spans 13 amino acids. V was shortened by 2 bases and J by 8 bases, with 10 bases between the two germline ends. The CDR3 bases are TGTGCCAGCAGCTTCTGGGGGTCGGAAAAACTGTTTTTT. Its protein product is CASSFWGSEKLFF.

The CDR3 sequence: CASSELRGGKDNEQFF. The CDR3 bases are TGTGCCAGCAGTGAGTTACGAGGGGGAAAGGACAATGAGCAGTTCTTC. The chain employs TRBV2 and TRBJ2-1; D possibly corresponds to TRBD1 (6 bases). The V gene's germline CDR1 is SNHLY and CDR2 FYNNEI. V gave up 3 bases and J gave up 5 bases, with 17 bases separating them. The CDR3 runs 16 residues.

The chain has TRBV14 and TRBJ1-1; TRBD1 aligns across 7 bases. CDR1 and CDR2 (germline): SGHDN, FVKESK. This CDR3 comprises 14 residues. Trimming removed 4 bases from V and 6 bases from J; junction bases left unmatched: 8. DNA for the CDR3: TGTGCCAGCAGCCGAGGGACAGTGAGTGCTGAAGCTTTCTTT. This translates into CASSRGTVSAEAFF. Supplemented by reference TRBV14 and TRBJ1-1, the full variable domain reads EAGVTQFPSHSVIEKGQTVTLRCDPISGHDNLYWYRRVMGKEIKFLLHFVKESKQDESGMPNNRFLAERTGGTYSTLKVQPAELEDSGVYFCASSRGTVSAEAFFGQGTRLTVV.

As to this clone: The sample carries other DNA sequences with the same CDR3. The chain employs TRBV9 and TRBJ1-1, with D uncertain. The germline V and J ends were trimmed by 2 bases and 1 base, with 3 bases remaining between them. This CDR3 has 12 amino acids. Germline V gives CDR1 SGDLS, CDR2 YYNGEE. The CDR3 sequence is CASSVANTEAFF. CDR3 bases: TGTGCCAGCAGCGTGGCGAACACTGAAGCTTTCTTT.

The J gene is TRBJ1-6, the V gene TRBV12-5, with 7 bases that match TRBD1. The CDR3 has 16 residues. J lost 6 bases, V lost 5 bases, and 10 bases had no gene match. CDR1 is LGHNT, CDR2 FRNRAP, per germline. The CDR3 here is CASGPPTGFGNSPLHF. As DNA, the CDR3 is TGTGCTAGTGGTCCCCCGACAGGGTTCGGTAATTCACCCCTCCACTTT.

The chain is built from TRBV6-5 and TRBJ2-6; D gene unclear. Trimming shortened V by 4 bases and J by 0 bases, and 10 bases separated the two germline ends. The CDR3 extends over 16 amino acids. Germline lookup yields CDR1 MNHEY and CDR2 SVGAGI. The CDR3 here is CASSFVRFSGANVLTF. CDR3 bases: TGTGCCAGCAGTTTTGTCAGGTTCTCTGGGGCCAACGTCCTGACTTTC.